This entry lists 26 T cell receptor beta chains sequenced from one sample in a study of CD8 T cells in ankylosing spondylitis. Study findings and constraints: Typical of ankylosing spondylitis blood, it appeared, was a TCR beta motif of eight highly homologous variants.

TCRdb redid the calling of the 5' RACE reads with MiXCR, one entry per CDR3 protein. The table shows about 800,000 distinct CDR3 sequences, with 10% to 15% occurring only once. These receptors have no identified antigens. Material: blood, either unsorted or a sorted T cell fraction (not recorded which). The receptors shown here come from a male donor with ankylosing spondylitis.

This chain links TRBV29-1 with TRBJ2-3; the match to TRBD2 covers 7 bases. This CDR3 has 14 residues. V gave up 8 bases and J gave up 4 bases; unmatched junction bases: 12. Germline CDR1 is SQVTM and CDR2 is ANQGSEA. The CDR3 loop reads CSTRTREFSDTQYF. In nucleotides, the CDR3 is TGCAGCACGAGGACTAGAGAGTTCTCAGATACGCAGTATTTT.

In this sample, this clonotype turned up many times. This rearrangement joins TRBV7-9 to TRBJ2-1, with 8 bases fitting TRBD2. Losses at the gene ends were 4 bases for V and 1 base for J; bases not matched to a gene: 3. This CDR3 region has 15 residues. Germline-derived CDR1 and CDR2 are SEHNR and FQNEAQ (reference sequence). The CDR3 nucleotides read TGTGCCAGCAGCTCGGGGGGGAGGTCCTACAATGAGCAGTTCTTC. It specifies CASSSGGRSYNEQFF.

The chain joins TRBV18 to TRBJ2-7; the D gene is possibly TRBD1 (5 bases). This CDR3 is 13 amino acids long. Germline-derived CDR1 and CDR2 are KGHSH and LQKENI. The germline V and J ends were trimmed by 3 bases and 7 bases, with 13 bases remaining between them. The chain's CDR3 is CASSPIFQGEQYF. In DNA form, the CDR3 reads TGTGCCAGCTCACCCATCTTCCAGGGTGAGCAGTACTTC.

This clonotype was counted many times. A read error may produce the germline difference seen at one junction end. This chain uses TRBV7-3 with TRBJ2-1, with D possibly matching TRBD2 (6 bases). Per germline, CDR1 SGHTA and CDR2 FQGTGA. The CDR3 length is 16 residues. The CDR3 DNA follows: TGTGCCAGCAGCGTAACGGGACTCCTCTCCTACAATGAGCAGTTCTTC. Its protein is CASSVTGLLSYNEQFF.

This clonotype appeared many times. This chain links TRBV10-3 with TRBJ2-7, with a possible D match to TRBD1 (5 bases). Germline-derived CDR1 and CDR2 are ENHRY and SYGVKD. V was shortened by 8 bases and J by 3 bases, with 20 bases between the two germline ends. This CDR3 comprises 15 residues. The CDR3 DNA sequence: TGTGCCATCGATGACGGCAGGGTTAATTTCTACGAGCAGTACTTC. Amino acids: CAIDDGRVNFYEQYF.

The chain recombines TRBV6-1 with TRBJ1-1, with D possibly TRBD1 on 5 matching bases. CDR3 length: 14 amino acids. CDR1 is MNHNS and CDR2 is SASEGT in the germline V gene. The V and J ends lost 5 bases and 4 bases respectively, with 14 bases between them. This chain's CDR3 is CASSSGAPATEAFF. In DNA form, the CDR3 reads TGTGCCAGCAGTAGCGGGGCCCCGGCCACTGAAGCTTTCTTT.

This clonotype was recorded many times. CDR3 loop: CSPPSDSYEQYF. Here the CDR3 DNA reads TGCAGCCCTCCAAGTGACTCCTACGAGCAGTACTTC. This chain joins TRBV29-1 and TRBJ2-7; D is ambiguous. The CDR3 is 12 amino acids. Germline V gene sequence: CDR1 SQVTM, CDR2 ANQGSEA. V lost 8 bases to trimming and J lost 0 bases, with 11 bases between them.

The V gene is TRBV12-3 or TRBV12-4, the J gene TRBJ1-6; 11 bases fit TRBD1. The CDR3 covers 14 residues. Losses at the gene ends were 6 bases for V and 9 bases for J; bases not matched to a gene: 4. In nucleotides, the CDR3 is TGTGCCAGCAGACAGGACAGGGGGCGTTCACCCCTCCACTTT. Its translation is CASRQDRGRSPLHF.

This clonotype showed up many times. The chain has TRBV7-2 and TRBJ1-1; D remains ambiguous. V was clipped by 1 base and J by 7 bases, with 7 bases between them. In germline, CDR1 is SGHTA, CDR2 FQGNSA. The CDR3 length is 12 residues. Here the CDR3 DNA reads TGTGCCAGCAGCTTAGGTCGCGGTGAAGCTTTCTTT. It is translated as CASSLGRGEAFF.

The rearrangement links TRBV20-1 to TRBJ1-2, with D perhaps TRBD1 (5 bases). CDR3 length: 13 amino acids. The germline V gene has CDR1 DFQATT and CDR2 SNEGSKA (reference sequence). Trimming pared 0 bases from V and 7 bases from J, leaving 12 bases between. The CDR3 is CSARDPRVSGYTF. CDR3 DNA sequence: TGCAGTGCTAGAGATCCCAGGGTCTCTGGCTACACCTTC.

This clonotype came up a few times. The CDR3 nucleotides read TGTGCCAGCGTAGGGCAAGACTCCTACGAGCAGTACTTC. Translation: CASVGQDSYEQYF. The rearrangement joins TRBV28 to TRBJ2-7; the D is unclear. Trimming left V 8 bases short and J 0 bases short, with 11 bases between. Germline values: CDR1 MDHEN, CDR2 SYDVKM. CDR3 length equals 13 residues.

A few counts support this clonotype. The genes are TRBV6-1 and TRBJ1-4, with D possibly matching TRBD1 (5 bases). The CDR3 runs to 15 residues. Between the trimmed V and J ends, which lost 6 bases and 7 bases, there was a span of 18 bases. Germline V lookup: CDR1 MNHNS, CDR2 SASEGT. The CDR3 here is CASRPGGDGAEKLFF. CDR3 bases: TGTGCCAGCAGGCCCGGGGGGGACGGGGCTGAAAAACTGTTTTTT.

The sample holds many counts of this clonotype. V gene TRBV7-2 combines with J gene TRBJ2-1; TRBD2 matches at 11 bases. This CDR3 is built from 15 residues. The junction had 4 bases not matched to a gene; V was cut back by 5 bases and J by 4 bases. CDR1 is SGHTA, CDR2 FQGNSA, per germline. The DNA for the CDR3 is TGTGCCAGCAGCCCGACTAGCGGGACTTACAATGAGCAGTTCTTC. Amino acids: CASSPTSGTYNEQFF.

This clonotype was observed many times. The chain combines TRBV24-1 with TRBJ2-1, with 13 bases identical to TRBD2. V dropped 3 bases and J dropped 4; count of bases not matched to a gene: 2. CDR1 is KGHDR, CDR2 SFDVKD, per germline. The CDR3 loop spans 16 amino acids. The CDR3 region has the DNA TGTGCCACCAGTGATGAGACTAGCGGGAGGTACAATGAGCAGTTCTTC. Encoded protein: CATSDETSGRYNEQFF.

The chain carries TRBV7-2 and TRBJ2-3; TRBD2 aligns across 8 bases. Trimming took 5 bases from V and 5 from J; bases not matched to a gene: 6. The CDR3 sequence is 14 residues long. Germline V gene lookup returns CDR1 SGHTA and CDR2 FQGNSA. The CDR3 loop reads CASSAGTREDTQYF. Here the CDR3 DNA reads TGTGCCAGCAGCGCCGGGACTAGGGAAGATACGCAGTATTTT.

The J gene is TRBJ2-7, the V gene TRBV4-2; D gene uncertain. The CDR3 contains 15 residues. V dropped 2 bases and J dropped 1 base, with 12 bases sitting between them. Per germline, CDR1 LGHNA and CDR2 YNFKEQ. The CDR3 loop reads CASSQRPERSYEQYF. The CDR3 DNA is TGTGCCAGCAGCCAAAGGCCGGAGAGATCCTACGAGCAGTACTTC.

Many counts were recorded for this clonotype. The CDR3 coding sequence is TGCAGCGTTGAAGACGGGCGGGGGGCCCTCGATACGCAGTATTTT. Amino acid sequence: CSVEDGRGALDTQYF. The chain links TRBV29-1 to TRBJ2-3, with 8 bases matching TRBD2. The length of the CDR3 is 15 residues. J gave up 6 bases and V 0 bases, and 8 bases lay outside the gene matches. Per the germline V gene, CDR1 is SQVTM and CDR2 is ANQGSEA.

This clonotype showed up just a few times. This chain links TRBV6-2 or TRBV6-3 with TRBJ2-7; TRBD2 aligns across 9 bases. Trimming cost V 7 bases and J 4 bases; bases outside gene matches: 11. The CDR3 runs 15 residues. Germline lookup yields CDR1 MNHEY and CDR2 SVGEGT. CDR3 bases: TGTGCCAGCACCGCACCGCTAGCGGGGTTTTACGAGCAGTACTTC. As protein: CASTAPLAGFYEQYF.

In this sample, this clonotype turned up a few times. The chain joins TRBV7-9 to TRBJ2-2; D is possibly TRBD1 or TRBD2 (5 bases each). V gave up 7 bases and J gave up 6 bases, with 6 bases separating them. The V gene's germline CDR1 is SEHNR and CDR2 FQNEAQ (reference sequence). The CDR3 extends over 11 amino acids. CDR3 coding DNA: TGTGCCAGCATGGGGGCCGGGGAGCTGTTTTTT. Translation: CASMGAGELFF.

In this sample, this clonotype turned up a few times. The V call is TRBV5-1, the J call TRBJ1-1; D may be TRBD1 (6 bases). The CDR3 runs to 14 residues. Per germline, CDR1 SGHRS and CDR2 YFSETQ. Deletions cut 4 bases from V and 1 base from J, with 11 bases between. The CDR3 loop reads CASSQGHPNTEAFF. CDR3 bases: TGCGCCAGCAGCCAGGGACACCCGAACACTGAAGCTTTCTTT.

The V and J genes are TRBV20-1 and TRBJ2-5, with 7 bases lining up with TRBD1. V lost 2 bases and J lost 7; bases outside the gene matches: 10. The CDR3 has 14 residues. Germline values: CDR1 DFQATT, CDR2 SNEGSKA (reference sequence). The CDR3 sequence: CSARRQGEFVTQYF. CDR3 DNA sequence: TGCAGTGCTAGACGGCAGGGGGAATTCGTGACCCAGTACTTC.

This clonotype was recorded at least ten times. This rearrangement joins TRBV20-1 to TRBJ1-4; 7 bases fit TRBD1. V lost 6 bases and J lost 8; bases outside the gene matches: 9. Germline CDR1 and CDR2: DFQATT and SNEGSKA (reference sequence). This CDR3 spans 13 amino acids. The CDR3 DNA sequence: TGCAGTGCCGGGAGAGGGGGCGTCGAAAAACTGTTTTTT. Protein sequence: CSAGRGGVEKLFF.

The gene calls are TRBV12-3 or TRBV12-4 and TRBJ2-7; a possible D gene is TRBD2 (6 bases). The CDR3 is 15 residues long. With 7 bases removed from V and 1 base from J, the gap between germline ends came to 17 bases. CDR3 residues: CASTFRERVSYEQYF. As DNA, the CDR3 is TGTGCCAGCACCTTTCGGGAGCGGGTATCCTACGAGCAGTACTTC.

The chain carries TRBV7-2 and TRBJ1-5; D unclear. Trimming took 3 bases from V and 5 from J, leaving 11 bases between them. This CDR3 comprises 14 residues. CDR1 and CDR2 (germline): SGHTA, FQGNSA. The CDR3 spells CASSFLPGDQPQHF. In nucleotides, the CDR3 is TGTGCCAGCAGCTTCTTACCAGGCGATCAGCCCCAGCATTTT.

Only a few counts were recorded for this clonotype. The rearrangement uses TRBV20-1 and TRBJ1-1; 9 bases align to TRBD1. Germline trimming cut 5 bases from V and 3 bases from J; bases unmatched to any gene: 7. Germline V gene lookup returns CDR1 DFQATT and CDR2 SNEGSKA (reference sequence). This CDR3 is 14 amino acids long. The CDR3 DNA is TGCAGTGCTTACAGGGGGCCGCGGGACACTGAAGCTTTCTTT. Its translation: CSAYRGPRDTEAFF.

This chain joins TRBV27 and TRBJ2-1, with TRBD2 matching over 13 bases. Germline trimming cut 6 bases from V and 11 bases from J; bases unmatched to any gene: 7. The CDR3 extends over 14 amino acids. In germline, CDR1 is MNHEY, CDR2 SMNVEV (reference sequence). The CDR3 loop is CASRRGTSGTKQFF. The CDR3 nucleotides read TGTGCCAGCAGACGAGGGACTAGCGGGACGAAGCAGTTCTTC.